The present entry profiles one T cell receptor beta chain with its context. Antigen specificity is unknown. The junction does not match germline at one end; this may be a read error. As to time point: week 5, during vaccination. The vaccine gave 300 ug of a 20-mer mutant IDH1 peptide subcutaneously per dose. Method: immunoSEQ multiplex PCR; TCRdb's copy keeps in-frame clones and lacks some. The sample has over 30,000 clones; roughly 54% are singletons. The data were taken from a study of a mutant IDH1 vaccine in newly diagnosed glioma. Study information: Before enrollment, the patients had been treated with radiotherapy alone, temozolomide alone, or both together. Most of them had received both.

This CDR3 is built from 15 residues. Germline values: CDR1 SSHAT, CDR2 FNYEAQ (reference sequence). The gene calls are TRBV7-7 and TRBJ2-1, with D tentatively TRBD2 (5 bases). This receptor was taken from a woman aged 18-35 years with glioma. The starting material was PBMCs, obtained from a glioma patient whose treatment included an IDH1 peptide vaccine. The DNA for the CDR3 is TGTGCTAGCAGCTTAGCGTGGGGAGAGTACAATGAGCAGTTCTTC. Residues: CASSLAWGEYNEQFF.